This T cell receptor (beta chain) was profiled in a study of breast tumors, draining lymph nodes, adjacent tissues. Study conclusions and caveats: Compared with lymph nodes, tumors were less diverse; compared with nontumor tissue, more.

This clonotype was picked up a small number of times. Its antigen is currently unknown. The lymph nodes were axillary draining lymph nodes from breast cancer patients. This CDR3 comprises 16 residues. TCRdb ran MiXCR on the multiplex PCR reads and lists one entry per CDR3 protein. The data show 200,000 to 300,000 distinct CDR3 sequences, under 35% seen once. The origin of this receptor is a female donor with breast cancer. Some clones in this sample may be carry-over from other donors' samples. Specimen: axillary lymph node tissue. The chain employs TRBV12-2 and TRBJ1-5; the table assigns TRBD1, which was not confirmed against the DNA. TRBV12-2 is a listed pseudogene. The CDR3 loop is CASRLGDSYSNQPQHF. The CDR3 region has the DNA TGTGCAAGTCGCTTAGGGGACAGTTATAGCAATCAGCCCCAGCATTTT.